This T cell receptor beta chain was sequenced during a study of T-cell memory formation after mild COVID-19. Amplification by 5'RACE using constant-segment primers produced TCR alpha and TCR beta cDNA libraries that carried sample barcodes and UMIs. TCRdb itself ran the 5' RACE reads through MiXCR, one entry per CDR3 protein. The sample has approximately 240,000 distinct CDR3 sequences, about 16% seen once. This clonotype was detected a few times. The specimen sequenced was PBMCs or a T cell subset sorted from them (not recorded which). This receptor was taken from a man aged 18 to 29 who had mild COVID-19 (a few samples of this study predate the infection). Cell type and time point are not known.

In nucleotides, the CDR3 is TGTGCCAGCAGTGACCGGGACAGGGTAATAAGATGGTACTTC. Its protein product is CASSDRDRVIRWYF. V gene TRBV25-1 combines with J gene TRBJ2-4, with 9 bases aligning to TRBD1. J lost 15 bases, V lost 3 bases, and 12 bases had no gene match. The CDR3 spans 14 residues. CDR1 and CDR2 (germline): MGHDK, SYGVNS.